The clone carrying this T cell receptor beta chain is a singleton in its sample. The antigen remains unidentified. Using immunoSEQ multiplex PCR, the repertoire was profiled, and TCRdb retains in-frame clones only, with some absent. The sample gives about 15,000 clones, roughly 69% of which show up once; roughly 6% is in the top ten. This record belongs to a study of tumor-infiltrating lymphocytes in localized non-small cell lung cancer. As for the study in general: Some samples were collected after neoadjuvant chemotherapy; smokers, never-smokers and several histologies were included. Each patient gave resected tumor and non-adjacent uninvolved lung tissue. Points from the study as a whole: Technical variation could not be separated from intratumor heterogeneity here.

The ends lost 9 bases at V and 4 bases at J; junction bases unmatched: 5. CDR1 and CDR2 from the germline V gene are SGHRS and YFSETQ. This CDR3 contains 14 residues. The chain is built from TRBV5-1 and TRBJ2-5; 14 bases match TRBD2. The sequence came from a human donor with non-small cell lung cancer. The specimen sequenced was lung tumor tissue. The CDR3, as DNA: TGCGCCACCGGGACTAGCGGGAGCCCAGAGACCCAGTACTTC. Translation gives CATGTSGSPETQYF.